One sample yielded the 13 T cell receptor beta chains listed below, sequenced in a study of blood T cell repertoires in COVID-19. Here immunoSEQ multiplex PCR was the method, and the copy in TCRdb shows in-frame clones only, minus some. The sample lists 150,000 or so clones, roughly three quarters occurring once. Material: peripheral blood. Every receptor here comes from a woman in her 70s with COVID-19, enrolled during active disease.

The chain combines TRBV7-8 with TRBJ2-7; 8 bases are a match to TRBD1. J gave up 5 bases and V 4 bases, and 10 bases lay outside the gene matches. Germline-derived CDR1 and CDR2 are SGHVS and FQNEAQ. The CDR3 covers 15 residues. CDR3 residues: CASSSPGQARHEQYF. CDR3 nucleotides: TGTGCCAGCAGCTCCCCGGGACAGGCTAGACACGAGCAGTACTTC.

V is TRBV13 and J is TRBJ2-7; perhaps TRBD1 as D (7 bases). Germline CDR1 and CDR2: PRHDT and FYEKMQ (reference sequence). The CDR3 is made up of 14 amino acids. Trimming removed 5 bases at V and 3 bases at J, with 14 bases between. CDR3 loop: CASSPGGQSYEQYF. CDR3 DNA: TGTGCCAGCAGCCCCGGGGGACAGAGCTACGAGCAGTACTTC.

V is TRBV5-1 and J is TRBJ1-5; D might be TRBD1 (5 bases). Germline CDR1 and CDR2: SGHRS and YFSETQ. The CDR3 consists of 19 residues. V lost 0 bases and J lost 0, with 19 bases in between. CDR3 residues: CASSLETESGWPSNQPQHF. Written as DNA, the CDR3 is TGCGCCAGCAGCTTGGAAACGGAGTCAGGGTGGCCTAGCAATCAGCCCCAGCATTTT.

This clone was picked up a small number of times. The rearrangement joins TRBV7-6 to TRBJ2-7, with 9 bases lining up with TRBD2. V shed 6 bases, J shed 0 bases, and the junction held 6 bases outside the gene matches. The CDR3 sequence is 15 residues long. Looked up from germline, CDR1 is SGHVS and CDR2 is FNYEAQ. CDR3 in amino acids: CASSRLADDSYEQYF. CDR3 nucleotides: TGTGCCAGCAGTCGACTAGCGGATGACTCCTACGAGCAGTACTTC.

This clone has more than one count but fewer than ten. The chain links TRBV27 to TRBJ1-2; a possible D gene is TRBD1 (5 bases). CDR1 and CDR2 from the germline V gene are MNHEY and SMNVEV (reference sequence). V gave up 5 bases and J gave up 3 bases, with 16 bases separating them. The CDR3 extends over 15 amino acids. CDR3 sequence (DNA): TGTGCCAGCAGTCCCACGGGGGTCGAGCACTATGGCTACACCTTC. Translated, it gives CASSPTGVEHYGYTF.

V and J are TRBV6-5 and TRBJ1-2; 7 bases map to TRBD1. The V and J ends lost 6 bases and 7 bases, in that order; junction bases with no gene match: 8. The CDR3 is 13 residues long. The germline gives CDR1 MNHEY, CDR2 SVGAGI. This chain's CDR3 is CASSRDSDGGYTF. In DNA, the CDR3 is TGTGCCAGCAGCCGGGACAGCGACGGTGGCTACACCTTC.

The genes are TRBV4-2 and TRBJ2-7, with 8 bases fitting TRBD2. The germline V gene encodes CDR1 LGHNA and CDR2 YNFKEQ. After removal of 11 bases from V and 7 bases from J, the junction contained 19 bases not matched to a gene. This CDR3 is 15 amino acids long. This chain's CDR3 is CARAHGGGSLEEQYF. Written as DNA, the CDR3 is TGTGCCCGCGCGCACGGGGGGGGGTCCTTAGAGGAGCAGTACTTC.

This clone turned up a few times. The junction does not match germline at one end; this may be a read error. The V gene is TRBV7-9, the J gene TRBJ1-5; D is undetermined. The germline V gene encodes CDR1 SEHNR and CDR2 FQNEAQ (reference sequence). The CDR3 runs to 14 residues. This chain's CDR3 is CASSSEEAFQAQHF. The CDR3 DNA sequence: TGTGCCAGCAGCTCGGAAGAAGCTTTTCAGGCCCAGCATTTT.

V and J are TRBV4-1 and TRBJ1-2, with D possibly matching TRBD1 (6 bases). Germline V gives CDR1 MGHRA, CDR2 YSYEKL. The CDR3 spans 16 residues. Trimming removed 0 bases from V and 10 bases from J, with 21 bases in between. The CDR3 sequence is CASSQEPGGQLGSYTF. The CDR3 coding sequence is TGCGCCAGCAGCCAAGAACCAGGCGGACAGTTGGGTTCCTACACCTTC.

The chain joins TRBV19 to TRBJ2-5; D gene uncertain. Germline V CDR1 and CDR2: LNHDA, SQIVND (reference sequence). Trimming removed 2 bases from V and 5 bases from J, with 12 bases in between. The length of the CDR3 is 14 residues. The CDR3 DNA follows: TGTGCCAGTAGTATATCCCTCGATCGGGAGACCCAGTACTTC. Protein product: CASSISLDRETQYF.

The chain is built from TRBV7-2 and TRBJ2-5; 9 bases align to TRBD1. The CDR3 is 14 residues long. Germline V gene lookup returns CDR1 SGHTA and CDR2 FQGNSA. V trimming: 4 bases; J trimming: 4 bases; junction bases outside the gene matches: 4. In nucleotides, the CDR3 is TGTGCCAGCAGCTCCTGGGGACAGGGAGAGACCCAGTACTTC. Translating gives CASSSWGQGETQYF.

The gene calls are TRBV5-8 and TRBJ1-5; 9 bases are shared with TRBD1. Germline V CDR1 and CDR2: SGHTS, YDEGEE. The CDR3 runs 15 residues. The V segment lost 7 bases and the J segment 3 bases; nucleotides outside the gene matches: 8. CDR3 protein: CASGGTGSYNQPQHF. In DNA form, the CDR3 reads TGTGCCAGCGGGGGGACAGGGTCGTACAATCAGCCCCAGCATTTT.

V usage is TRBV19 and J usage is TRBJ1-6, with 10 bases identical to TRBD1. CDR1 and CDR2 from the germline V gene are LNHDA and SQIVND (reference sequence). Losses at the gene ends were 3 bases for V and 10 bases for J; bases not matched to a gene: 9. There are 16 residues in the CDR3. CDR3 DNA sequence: TGTGCCAGTAGTATTTCAACCGGGACAGGGGCATCACCCCTCCACTTT. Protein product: CASSISTGTGASPLHF.